The entry below describes one TCR beta chain. This sample is drawn from a study of technical replicates of blood from a few donors. This CDR3 has 15 amino acids. CDR1 and CDR2 from the germline V gene are GTSNPN and SVGIG (reference sequence). J gave up 0 bases and V 2 bases, and 6 bases lay outside the gene matches. Measured with immunoSEQ multiplex PCR; TCRdb has only the in-frame clones, and not every one. In the table there are around 73,000 clones, 90% to 95% of which are singletons. The sequencing input was PBMCs. V and J are TRBV30 and TRBJ1-1; 7 bases line up with TRBD1. The TCR comes from a human donor in good health. Some clones in this sample may be carry-over from other donors' samples. The CDR3 is CAWSPWTGMNTEAFF. CDR3 bases: TGTGCCTGGAGTCCTTGGACAGGCATGAACACTGAAGCTTTCTTT.